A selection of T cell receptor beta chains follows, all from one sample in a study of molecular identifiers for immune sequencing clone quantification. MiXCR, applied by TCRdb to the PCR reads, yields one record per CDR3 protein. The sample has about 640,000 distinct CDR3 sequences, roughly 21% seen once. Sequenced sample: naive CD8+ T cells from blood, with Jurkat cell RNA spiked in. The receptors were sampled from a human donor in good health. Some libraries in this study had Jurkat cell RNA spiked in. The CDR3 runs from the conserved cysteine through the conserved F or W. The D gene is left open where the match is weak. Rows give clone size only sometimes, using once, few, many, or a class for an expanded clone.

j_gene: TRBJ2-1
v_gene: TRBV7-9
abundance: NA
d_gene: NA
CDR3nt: TGTGCCAGCAGCTTAGTCGTCGCCTCCTACAATGAGCAGTTCTTC
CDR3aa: CASSLVVASYNEQFF

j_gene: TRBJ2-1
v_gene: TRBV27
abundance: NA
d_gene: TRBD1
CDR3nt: TGTGCCAGCAGGGTGACAGGGGTCGATGAGCAGTTCTTC
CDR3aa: CASRVTGVDEQFF

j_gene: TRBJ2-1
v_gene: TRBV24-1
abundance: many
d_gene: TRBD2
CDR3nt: TGTGCCACCAGCCCGGGACTAGCGGGGATCAATGAGCAGTTCTTC
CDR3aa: CATSPGLAGINEQFF

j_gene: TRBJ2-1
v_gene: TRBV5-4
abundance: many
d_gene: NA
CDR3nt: TGTGCCAGCAGACCACGGACAGCACTTTACAATGAGCAGTTCTTC
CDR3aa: CASRPRTALYNEQFF

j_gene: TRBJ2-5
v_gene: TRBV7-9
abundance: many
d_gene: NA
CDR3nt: TGTGCCAGCAGCCCACCCTATCCAGAGACCCAGTACTTC
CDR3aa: CASSPPYPETQYF

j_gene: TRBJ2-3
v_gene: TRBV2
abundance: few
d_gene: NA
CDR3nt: TGTGCCAGCCTTATCTCTAGCGTAGGCACAGATACGCAGTATTTT
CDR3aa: CASLISSVGTDTQYF

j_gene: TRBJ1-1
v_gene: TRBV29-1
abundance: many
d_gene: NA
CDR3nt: TGCAGCACTTGGACAGTGAACACTGAAGCTTTCTTT
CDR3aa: CSTWTVNTEAFF

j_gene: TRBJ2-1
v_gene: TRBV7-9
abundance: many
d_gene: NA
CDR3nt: TGTGCCAGCAGCCCGCCATTAAACAATGAGCAGTTCTTC
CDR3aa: CASSPPLNNEQFF

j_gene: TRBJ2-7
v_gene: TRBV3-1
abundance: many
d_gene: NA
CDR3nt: TGTGCCAGCAGCCAAGGGGTGAGGCTTGGGGACTACGAGCAGTACTTC
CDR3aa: CASSQGVRLGDYEQYF

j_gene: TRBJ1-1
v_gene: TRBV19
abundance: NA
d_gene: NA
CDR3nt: TGTGCCAGTAGTATAAGGGGGGTGAGGCATGAAGCTTTCTTT
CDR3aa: CASSIRGVRHEAFF

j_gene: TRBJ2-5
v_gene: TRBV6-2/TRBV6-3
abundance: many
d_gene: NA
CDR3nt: TGTGCCAGCAGTCCCCAAGCGGGCAGTTCCCAAGAGACCCAGTACTTC
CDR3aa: CASSPQAGSSQETQYF

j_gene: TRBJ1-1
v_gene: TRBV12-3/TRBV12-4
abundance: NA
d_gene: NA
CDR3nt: TGTGCCAGCAGTTTTGGCGCGGGGTTAGACGCTGAAGCTTTCTTT
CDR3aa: CASSFGAGLDAEAFF

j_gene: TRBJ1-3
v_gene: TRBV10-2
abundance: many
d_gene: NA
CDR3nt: TGCGCCAGCAGTGACAGTTCTTACGGGAACACCATATATTTT
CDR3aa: CASSDSSYGNTIYF

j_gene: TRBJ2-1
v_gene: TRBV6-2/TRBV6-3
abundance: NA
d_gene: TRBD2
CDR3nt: TGTGCCAGCAGTCAGAGCGGGGGGGCGGTGTATGAGCAGTTCTTC
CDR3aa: CASSQSGGAVYEQFF

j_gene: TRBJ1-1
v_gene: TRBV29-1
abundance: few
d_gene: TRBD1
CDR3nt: TGCAGCGTTCTCGGGACAGCGAACACTGAAGCTTTCTTT
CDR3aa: CSVLGTANTEAFF

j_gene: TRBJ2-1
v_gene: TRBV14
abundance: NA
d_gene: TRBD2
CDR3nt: TGTGCCAGCAGCCAAGTTGTAGCGGGAAGGGCCTACAATGAGCAGTTCTTC
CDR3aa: CASSQVVAGRAYNEQFF

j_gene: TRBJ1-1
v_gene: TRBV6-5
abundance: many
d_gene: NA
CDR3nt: TGTGCCAGCAGTTATGGATGGGGTTCCACTGAAGCTTTCTTT
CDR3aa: CASSYGWGSTEAFF

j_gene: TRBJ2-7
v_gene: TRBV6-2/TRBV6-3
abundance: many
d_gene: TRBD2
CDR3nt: TGTGCCAGCAGTTACTCTGTCGGGGGGGCCTACGAGCAGTACTTC
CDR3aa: CASSYSVGGAYEQYF

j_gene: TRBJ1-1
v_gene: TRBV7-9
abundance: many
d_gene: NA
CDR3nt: TGTGCCAGCAGCTTAAGTTCCTCGAACACTGAAGCTTTCTTT
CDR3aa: CASSLSSSNTEAFF

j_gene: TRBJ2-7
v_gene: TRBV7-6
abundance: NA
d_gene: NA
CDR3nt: TGTGCCAGCAGCTTACGCGAGAGCGAGCAGTACTTC
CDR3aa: CASSLRESEQYF

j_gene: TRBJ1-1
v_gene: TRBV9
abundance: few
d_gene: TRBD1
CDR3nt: TGTGCCAGCACCGAGACAGGGGACATGAACACTGAAGCTTTCTTT
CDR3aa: CASTETGDMNTEAFF

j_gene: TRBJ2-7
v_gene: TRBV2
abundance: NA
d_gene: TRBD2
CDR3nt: TGTGCCAGCAGCGTGACTAGCGGGAGTCTCTCCTACGAGCAGTACTTC
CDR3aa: CASSVTSGSLSYEQYF

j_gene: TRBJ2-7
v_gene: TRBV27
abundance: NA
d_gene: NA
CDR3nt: TGTGCCAGCAGTTTGTCGGGCGGGGGCCACTACGAGCAGTACTTC
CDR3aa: CASSLSGGGHYEQYF

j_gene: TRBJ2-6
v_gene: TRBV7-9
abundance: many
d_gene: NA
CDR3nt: TGTGCCAGCAGCCCGGCAGAAAACTCTGGGGCCAACGTCCTGACTTTC
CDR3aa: CASSPAENSGANVLTF

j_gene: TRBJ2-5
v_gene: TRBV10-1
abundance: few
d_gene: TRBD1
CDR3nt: TGCGCCAGCAGTGTTACACCCCTGACAGGGGGTCTGGAGCAAGAGACCCAGTACTTC
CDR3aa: CASSVTPLTGGLEQETQYF

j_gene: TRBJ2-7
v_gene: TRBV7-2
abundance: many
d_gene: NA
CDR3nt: TGTGCCAGCAGCTTAGACTCATTAGGTCAGGGTGTAGACTACGAGCAGTACTTC
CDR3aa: CASSLDSLGQGVDYEQYF

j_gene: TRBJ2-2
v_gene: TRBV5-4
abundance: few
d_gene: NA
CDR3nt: TGTGCCAGCAGCTTGCCCAACGACGCTTTCGGGGAGCTGTTTTTT
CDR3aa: CASSLPNDAFGELFF

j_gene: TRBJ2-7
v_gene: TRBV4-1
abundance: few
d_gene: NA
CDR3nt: TGCGCCAGCAGCCAGGGACGTGTACCTTCTTACGAGCAGTACTTC
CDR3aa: CASSQGRVPSYEQYF

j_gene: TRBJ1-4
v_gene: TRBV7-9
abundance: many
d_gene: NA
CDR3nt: TGTGCCAGCAGCTCCAATAGGGACCTACTGTTTTTT
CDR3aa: CASSSNRDLLFF

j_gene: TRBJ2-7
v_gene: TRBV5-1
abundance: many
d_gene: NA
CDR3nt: TGCGCCAGCAGCTTGGGTCAGAGCCAGAACTACGAGCAGTACTTC
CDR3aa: CASSLGQSQNYEQYF

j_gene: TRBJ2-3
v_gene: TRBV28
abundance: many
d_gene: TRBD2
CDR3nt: TGTGCCAGCACCCTGGTCTCTAGCGGGACTGGGGTTGATACGCAGTATTTT
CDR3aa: CASTLVSSGTGVDTQYF

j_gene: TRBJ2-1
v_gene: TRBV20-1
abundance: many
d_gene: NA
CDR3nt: TGCAGTGTTTCCACCCGGGGGAGGTCCTACAATGAGCAGTTCTTC
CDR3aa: CSVSTRGRSYNEQFF

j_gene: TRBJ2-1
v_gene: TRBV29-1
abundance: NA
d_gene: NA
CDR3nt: TGCAGCGTTGATACGTTTAGCTCCTACAATGAGCAGTTCTTC
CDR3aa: CSVDTFSSYNEQFF